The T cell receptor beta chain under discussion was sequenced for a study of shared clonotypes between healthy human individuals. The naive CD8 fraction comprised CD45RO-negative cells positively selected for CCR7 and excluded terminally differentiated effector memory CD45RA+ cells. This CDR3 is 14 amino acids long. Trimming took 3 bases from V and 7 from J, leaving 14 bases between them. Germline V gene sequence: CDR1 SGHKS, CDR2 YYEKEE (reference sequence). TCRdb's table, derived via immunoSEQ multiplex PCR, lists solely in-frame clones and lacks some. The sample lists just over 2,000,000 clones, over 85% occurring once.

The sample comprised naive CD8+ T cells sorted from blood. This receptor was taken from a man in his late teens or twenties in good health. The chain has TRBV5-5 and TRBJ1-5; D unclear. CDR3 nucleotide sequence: TGTGCCAGCAGCTATTATGCGGGCCACCAGCCCCAGCATTTT. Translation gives CASSYYAGHQPQHF.